This T cell receptor (beta chain) was identified in a study of blood T cell repertoires in COVID-19. Source study methods: Cell counts per sample came from amplifying reference gene primers. Repertoires were generated with immunoSEQ multiplex PCR, while TCRdb's copy carries only in-frame clones and drops some. Clone size and V and J calls were adopted from that table, with D and trimming inferred from the DNA. In the table there are 350,000 to 450,000 clones, about four fifths of which are singletons. CDR3 length equals 16 residues. V dropped 6 bases and J dropped 7; count of bases not matched to a gene: 12. Germline assignment: CDR1 MNHEY and CDR2 SVGEGT.

The gene calls are TRBV6-2 or TRBV6-3 and TRBJ2-1, with 10 bases that match TRBD2. This TCR came from a woman in her 50s who had recovered from COVID-19. Sequencing used PBMCs or T cells enriched from blood (not recorded which). CDR3 residues: CASSWILLAGINEQFF. CDR3 coding DNA: TGTGCCAGCAGCTGGATCCTACTAGCGGGAATTAATGAGCAGTTCTTC.